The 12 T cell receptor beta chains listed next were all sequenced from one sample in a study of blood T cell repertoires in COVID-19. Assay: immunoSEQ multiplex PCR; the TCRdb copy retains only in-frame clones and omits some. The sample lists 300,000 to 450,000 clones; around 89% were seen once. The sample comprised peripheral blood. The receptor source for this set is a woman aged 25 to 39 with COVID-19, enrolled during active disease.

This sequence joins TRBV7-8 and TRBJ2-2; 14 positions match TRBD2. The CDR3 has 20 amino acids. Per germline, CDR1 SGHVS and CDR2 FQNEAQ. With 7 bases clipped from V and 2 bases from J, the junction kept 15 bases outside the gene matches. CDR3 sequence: CASKGSRTSGGNLNTGELFF. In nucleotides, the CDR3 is TGTGCCAGCAAAGGATCCCGGACTAGCGGGGGGAACCTTAACACCGGGGAGCTGTTTTTT.

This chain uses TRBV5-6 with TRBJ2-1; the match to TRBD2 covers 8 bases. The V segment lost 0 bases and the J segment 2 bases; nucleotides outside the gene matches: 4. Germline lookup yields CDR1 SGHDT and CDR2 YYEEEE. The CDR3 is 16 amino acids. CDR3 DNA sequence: TGTGCCAGCAGCTTGGATCCAGCGGGGGCCTACAATGAGCAGTTCTTC. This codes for CASSLDPAGAYNEQFF.

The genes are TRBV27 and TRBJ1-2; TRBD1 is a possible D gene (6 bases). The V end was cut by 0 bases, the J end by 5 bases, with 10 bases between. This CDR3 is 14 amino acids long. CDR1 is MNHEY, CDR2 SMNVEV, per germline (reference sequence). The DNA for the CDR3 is TGTGCCAGCAGTTTATCACAGGGAAGTTATGGCTACACCTTC. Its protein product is CASSLSQGSYGYTF.

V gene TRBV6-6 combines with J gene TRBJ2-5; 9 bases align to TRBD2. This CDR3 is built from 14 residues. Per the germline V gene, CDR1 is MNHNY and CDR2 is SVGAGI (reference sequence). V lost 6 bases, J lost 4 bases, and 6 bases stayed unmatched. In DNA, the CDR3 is TGTGCCAGCAGCCGGCGGGGGGGCAGAGAGACCCAGTACTTC. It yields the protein CASSRRGGRETQYF.

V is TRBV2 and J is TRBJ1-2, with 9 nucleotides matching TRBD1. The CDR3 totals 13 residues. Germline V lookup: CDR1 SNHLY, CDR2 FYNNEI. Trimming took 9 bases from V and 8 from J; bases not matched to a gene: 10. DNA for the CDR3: TGTGCCAGGTCCCGGACAGGGGAGGGGGGCTACACCTTC. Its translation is CARSRTGEGGYTF.

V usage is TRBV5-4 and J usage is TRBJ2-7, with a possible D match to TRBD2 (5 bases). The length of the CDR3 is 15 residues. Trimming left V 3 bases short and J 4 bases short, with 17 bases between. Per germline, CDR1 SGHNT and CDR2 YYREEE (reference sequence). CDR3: CASSSEPGSRYEQYF. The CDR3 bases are TGTGCCAGCAGCTCGGAACCGGGAAGTAGGTACGAGCAGTACTTC.

Here the CDR3 reads CASSIVGEDNYGYTF. The CDR3 nucleotides read TGTGCCAGTAGTATAGTTGGGGAGGACAACTATGGCTACACCTTC. V gene TRBV19 combines with J gene TRBJ1-2; D gene ambiguous. The CDR3 runs 15 residues. Germline V gene data show CDR1 as LNHDA and CDR2 as SQIVND (reference sequence). V was pared by 1 base and J by 2 bases, with 11 bases between. Full variable domain (missing parts from reference TRBV19 and TRBJ1-2): DGGITQSPKYLFRKEGQNVTLSCEQNLNHDAMYWYRQDPGQGLRLIYYSQIVNDFQKGDIAEGYSVSREKKESFPLTVTSAQKNPTAFYLCASSIVGEDNYGYTFGSGTRLTVV.

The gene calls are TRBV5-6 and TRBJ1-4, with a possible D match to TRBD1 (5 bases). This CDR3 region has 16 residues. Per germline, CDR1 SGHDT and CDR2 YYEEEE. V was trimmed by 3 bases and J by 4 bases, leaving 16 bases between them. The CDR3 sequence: CASSSPYRKNNEKLFF. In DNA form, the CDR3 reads TGTGCCAGCAGCTCCCCTTACAGGAAGAATAATGAAAAACTGTTTTTT.

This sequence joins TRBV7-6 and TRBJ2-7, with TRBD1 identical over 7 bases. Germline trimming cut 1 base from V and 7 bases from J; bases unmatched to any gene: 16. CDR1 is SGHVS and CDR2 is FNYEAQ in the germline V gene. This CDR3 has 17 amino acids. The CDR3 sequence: CASSLGPPGQSRGEQYF. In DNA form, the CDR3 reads TGTGCCAGCAGCTTAGGTCCTCCGGGACAGTCGAGGGGGGAGCAGTACTTC.

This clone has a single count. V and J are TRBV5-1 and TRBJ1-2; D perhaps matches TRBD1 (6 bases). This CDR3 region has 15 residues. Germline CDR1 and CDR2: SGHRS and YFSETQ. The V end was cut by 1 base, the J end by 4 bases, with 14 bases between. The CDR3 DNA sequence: TGCGCCAGCAGCTTGCTCTGGCAGGGGACCTATGGCTACACCTTC. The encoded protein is CASSLLWQGTYGYTF.

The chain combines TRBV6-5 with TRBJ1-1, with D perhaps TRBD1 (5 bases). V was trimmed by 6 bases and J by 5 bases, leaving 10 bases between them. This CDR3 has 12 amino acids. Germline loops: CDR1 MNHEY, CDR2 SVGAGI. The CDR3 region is CASSLGATEAFF. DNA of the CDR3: TGTGCCAGCAGCCTAGGGGCTACTGAAGCTTTCTTT.

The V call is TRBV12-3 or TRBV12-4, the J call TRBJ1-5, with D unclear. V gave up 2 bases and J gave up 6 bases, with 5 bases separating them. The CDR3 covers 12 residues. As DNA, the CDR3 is TGTGCCAGCAGTTTACGTCCTCAGCCCCAGCATTTT. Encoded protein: CASSLRPQPQHF.